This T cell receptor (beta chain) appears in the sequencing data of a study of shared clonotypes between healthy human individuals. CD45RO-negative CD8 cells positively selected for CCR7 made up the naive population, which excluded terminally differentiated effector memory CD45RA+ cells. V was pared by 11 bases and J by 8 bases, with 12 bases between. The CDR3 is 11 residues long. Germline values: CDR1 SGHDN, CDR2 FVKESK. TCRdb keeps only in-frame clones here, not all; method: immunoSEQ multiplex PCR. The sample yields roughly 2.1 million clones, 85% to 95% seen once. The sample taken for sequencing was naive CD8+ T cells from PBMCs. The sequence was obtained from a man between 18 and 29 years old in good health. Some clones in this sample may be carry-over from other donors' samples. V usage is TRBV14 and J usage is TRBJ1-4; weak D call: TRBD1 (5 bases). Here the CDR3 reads CARDEGEKLFF. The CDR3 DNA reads TGTGCCCGCGACGAGGGGGAAAAACTGTTTTTT.